Below, 12 T cell receptor beta chains from the same sample are listed, as sequenced in a study of OX40 agonist ivuxolimab in advanced cancers. The table came from immunoSEQ multiplex PCR; TCRdb's copy has only in-frame clones and leaves some out. The data show approximately 130,000 clones, just over 90% seen once. Source: CD4+ or CD8+ T cells sorted from blood, taken in a trial of the OX40 agonist ivuxolimab. The receptors come from an adult with an advanced solid tumor such as melanoma, head and neck, liver or kidney cancer.

The chain employs TRBV2 and TRBJ1-4; 8 bases agree with TRBD1. The CDR3 length is 16 residues. From germline, CDR1 is SNHLY and CDR2 FYNNEI. J lost 0 bases, V lost 10 bases, and 10 bases had no gene match. CDR3 amino acids: CATRTGRYSTNEKLFF. The CDR3 DNA follows: TGTGCCACGAGGACAGGGCGGTATTCAACTAATGAAAAACTGTTTTTT.

The CDR3 DNA reads as TGTGCCATCAGTGGACAGGTCTACAATGAGCAGTTCTTC. As protein: CAISGQVYNEQFF. The gene calls are TRBV10-3 and TRBJ2-1, with D tentatively TRBD1 (6 bases). The germline V gene encodes CDR1 ENHRY and CDR2 SYGVKD. The CDR3 is made up of 13 amino acids. Trimming stripped 4 bases from V and 3 bases from J, with 7 bases between.

The chain links TRBV5-1 to TRBJ2-5; tentatively, D is TRBD1 (6 bases). The CDR3 contains 15 residues. The V gene's germline CDR1 is SGHRS and CDR2 YFSETQ. Trimming stripped 0 bases from V and 2 bases from J, with 11 bases between. The CDR3 loop is CASSLGAGTQETQYF. DNA of the CDR3: TGCGCCAGCAGCTTGGGTGCCGGGACACAAGAGACCCAGTACTTC.

The gene calls are TRBV18 and TRBJ1-1, with D possibly TRBD1 on 5 matching bases. Between the trimmed V and J ends, which lost 3 bases and 5 bases, there was a span of 10 bases. The CDR3 runs 13 residues. Germline values: CDR1 KGHSH, CDR2 LQKENI. As DNA, the CDR3 is TGTGCCAGCTCACCGACAGCGCGAACTGAAGCTTTCTTT. Protein: CASSPTARTEAFF.

The V gene is TRBV5-6, the J gene TRBJ2-5, with D hard to call. Germline CDR1 SGHDT, CDR2 YYEEEE. The CDR3 has 13 amino acids. V was cut by 2 bases and J by 1 base, with 6 bases left in between. CDR3 sequence reads: CASSFQRQETQYF. The CDR3 DNA sequence: TGTGCCAGCAGCTTCCAGCGCCAAGAGACCCAGTACTTC.

The chain recombines TRBV5-8 with TRBJ1-5, with D possibly being TRBD1 (5 bases). The CDR3 has 15 amino acids. V lost 0 bases and J lost 8, with 15 bases in between. Germline CDR1 and CDR2: SGHTS and YDEGEE. CDR3 sequence reads: CASSLAGTRNKPQHF. The CDR3 bases are TGTGCCAGCAGCTTGGCTGGGACGAGAAACAAGCCCCAGCATTTT.

This chain links TRBV6-1 with TRBJ1-5; possibly TRBD1 for D (6 bases). V dropped 7 bases and J dropped 3 bases, with 7 bases sitting between them. Looked up from germline, CDR1 is MNHNS and CDR2 is SASEGT. CDR3 size: 12 residues. The CDR3 coding sequence is TGTGCCAGCAACAGGGCCAATCAGCCCCAGCATTTT. Protein sequence: CASNRANQPQHF.

V gene TRBV5-1 combines with J gene TRBJ1-2, with D perhaps matching TRBD1 (5 bases). The CDR3 runs 15 residues. Germline V gene lookup returns CDR1 SGHRS and CDR2 YFSETQ. Deletions cut 0 bases from V and 4 bases from J, with 13 bases between. The CDR3 protein is CASSLARAAGYGYTF. DNA of the CDR3: TGCGCCAGCAGCTTGGCCAGGGCGGCCGGCTATGGCTACACCTTC.

The V and J genes are TRBV9 and TRBJ1-2, with D possibly being TRBD1 (6 bases). The germline CDR1 and CDR2 sequences are SGDLS and YYNGEE. There are 16 residues in the CDR3. Trimming took off 4 bases at V and 8 bases at J, with 24 bases between the two ends. CDR3: CASSPHAGVGGGGYTF. CDR3 sequence (DNA): TGTGCCAGCAGCCCCCATGCAGGGGTTGGCGGTGGGGGCTACACCTTC.

CDR3 sequence reads: CASSVEFRDRKAEAFF. CDR3 coding DNA: TGTGCCAGCAGCGTAGAGTTCCGGGACAGGAAGGCTGAAGCTTTCTTT. The chain has TRBV9 and TRBJ1-1; 8 nucleotides align to TRBD1. This CDR3 has 16 amino acids. Trimming removed 0 bases from V and 6 bases from J; junction bases left unmatched: 10. Germline V CDR1 and CDR2: SGDLS, YYNGEE. Together with reference TRBV9 and TRBJ1-1, the CDR3 gives the full variable domain: DSGVTQTPKHLITATGQRVTLRCSPRSGDLSVYWYQQSLDQGLQFLIQYYNGEERAKGNILERFSAQQFPDLHSELNLSSLELGDSALYFCASSVEFRDRKAEAFFGQGTRLTVV.

J is TRBJ2-7 and V is TRBV19, with D tentatively TRBD1 (6 bases). Trimming removed 10 bases at V and 1 base at J, with 23 bases between. CDR1 LNHDA and CDR2 SQIVND come from the germline V gene (reference sequence). The CDR3 length is 16 residues. The CDR3 bases are TGTGCCACCGCCTTCTCAAACCAGGGGATATCCTACGAGCAGTACTTC. This codes for CATAFSNQGISYEQYF.

The genes are TRBV11-2 and TRBJ1-2; possibly TRBD1 for D (6 bases). The CDR3 sequence is 15 residues long. Germline V gives CDR1 SGHAT, CDR2 FQNNGV. Trimming cost V 5 bases and J 0 bases, with 13 bases left between them. CDR3 in amino acids: CASSPGGPTNYGYTF. DNA for the CDR3: TGTGCCAGCAGCCCCGGGGGGCCAACTAACTATGGCTACACCTTC.